This T cell receptor (beta chain) was identified in a study of cytomegalovirus exposure and HLA in healthy donors. TCRdb keeps only in-frame clones here, not all; method: immunoSEQ multiplex PCR. The sample carries 60,000 to 65,000 clones, around 96% recorded once. Study results and caveats: Through in vitro validation, three CMV-associated chains were shown to be specific for CMV antigens.

As for this clone: Its matching antigen is unknown.

With 0 bases removed from V and 5 bases from J, the gap between germline ends came to 11 bases. Germline V gives CDR1 SGHRS, CDR2 YFSETQ. This CDR3 comprises 15 residues. Sequencing used PBMCs. V and J are TRBV5-1 and TRBJ1-4; D is unresolved. The TCR sequence derives from a woman between 18 and 29 years old in good health and CMV-seronegative. The CDR3 coding sequence is TGCGCCAGCAGCTTGGTCGGCGGGAGAAATGAAAAACTGTTTTTT. This translates into CASSLVGGRNEKLFF.